This T cell receptor beta chain is drawn from a study of T cells in narcolepsy. Comment on this clone: What it binds is not known.

Germline CDR1 reads SGHRS; CDR2 reads YFSETQ. This CDR3 spans 15 amino acids. The method was immunoSEQ multiplex PCR; TCRdb's version includes in-frame clones alone and lacks a portion of them. The table shows 30,000 to 45,000 clones, with around 82% occurring only once. Study-wide points: Autoreactive HCRT-specific and TRIB2-specific clonotypes were marked in same-patient CSF-versus-blood CD4+ comparisons. Autoreactive clone sequences were missing from some blood memory CD4+ repertoires.

V usage is TRBV5-1 and J usage is TRBJ2-5; TRBD1 aligns across 10 bases. TRBJ2-7 matches the DNA end more closely, so the J call is doubtful. This receptor was taken from a human donor with narcolepsy. Material: CD45RA- memory CD4+ T cells from PBMCs. The CDR3 nucleotides read TGCGCCAGCAGCTTGTCCGGGACAGGGGTTTTCGAGCAGTACTTC. Its protein is CASSLSGTGVFEQYF.